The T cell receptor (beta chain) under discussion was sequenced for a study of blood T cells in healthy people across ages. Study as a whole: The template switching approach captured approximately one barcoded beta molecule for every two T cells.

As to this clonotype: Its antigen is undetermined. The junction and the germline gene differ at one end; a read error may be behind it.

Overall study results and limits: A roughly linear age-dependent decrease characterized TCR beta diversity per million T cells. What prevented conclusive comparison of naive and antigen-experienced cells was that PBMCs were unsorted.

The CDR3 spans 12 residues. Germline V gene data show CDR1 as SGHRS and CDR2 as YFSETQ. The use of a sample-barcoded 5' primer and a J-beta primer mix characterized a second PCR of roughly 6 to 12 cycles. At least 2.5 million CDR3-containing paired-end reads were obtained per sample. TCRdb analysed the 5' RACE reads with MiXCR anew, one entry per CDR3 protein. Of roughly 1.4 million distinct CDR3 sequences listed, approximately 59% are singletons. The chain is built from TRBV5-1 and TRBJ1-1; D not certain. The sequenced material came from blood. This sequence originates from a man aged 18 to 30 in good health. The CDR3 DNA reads TGCGCCAGTAGCTTGGTAGGGAATGAAGCTTTCTTT. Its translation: CASSLVGNEAFF.